The rows below give T cell receptor beta chains drawn from one sample of a study of blood T cells in healthy people across ages. TCRdb redid the calling of the 5' RACE reads with MiXCR, one entry per CDR3 protein. The sample lists about 800,000 distinct CDR3 sequences, 20% to 25% seen once, with roughly 3.8% in the top ten. These data were also filed under a second study, of T cells of mothers and their children.

Material: blood. These receptors originate from a boy younger than 18 in good health. The CDR3 runs from the conserved cysteine through the conserved F or W. The D gene is left open where the match is weak. Not every row has a clone size; where given, it reads once, few, many or a size class.

TRBV12-3/TRBV12-4,.,TRBJ1-2,few,TGTGCCAATCTGCGGGGGGATCGCTACACCTTC,CANLRGDRYTF
TRBV9,TRBD2,TRBJ2-1,.,TGTGCCAGCAGCGTAGCTACGGGGTGGGGTGGGCTAGCGGACAATGAGCAGTTCTTC,CASSVATGWGGLADNEQFF
TRBV20-1,.,TRBJ2-7,.,TGCAGCGCTCCCCGTCCCGGGATCGCCTACGAGCAGTACTTC,CSAPRPGIAYEQYF
TRBV7-9,TRBD2,TRBJ2-2,.,TGTGCCAGCAGGCCGGGAGGAAACACCGGGGAGCTGTTTTTT,CASRPGGNTGELFF
TRBV5-6,.,TRBJ2-5,few,TGTGCCAGCAGCCCCACCTCAGGGACGGAAGAAGAGACCCAGTACTTC,CASSPTSGTEEETQYF
TRBV7-9,TRBD2,TRBJ2-5,few,TGTGCCAGCACCCCACCGCGGGCGGGGGGCCCACAAGAGACCCAGTACTTC,CASTPPRAGGPQETQYF
TRBV20-1,TRBD1,TRBJ1-1,.,TGCAGTGCTAGGGCGGACAGGGGACTTGAAGCTTTCTTT,CSARADRGLEAFF
TRBV3-1,.,TRBJ2-5,few,TGTGCCAGCAGCCCCAGGGGGGATTACCAGGAGACCCAGTACTTC,CASSPRGDYQETQYF
TRBV21-1,.,TRBJ2-4,.,TGTGCCAGCAGCAAAGCCCAGGGACCCGAAAAAAACATTCAGTACTTC,CASSKAQGPEKNIQYF
TRBV12-3/TRBV12-4,TRBD2,TRBJ2-3,.,TGTGCCAGCACCTCGTACGCGCGCGGGCTAGCGGTCACAGATACGCAGTATTTT,CASTSYARGLAVTDTQYF
TRBV3-1,.,TRBJ1-2,few,TGTGCCAGCAGCCAAGATTTAAGGAACGCATATGGCTACACCTTC,CASSQDLRNAYGYTF
TRBV29-1,.,TRBJ2-1,.,TGCAGCGTTGAAGCACAGATTAATGGGCAGTTCTTC,CSVEAQINGQFF
TRBV7-9,TRBD1,TRBJ2-4,few,TGTGCCAGCACCAGACCGGGGACAGGGGAAAACATTCAGTACTTC,CASTRPGTGENIQYF
TRBV15,.,TRBJ2-6,.,TGTGCCACCAGCAGAGATAAGGCAGGCGGGGCCAACGTCCTGACTTTC,CATSRDKAGGANVLTF
TRBV4-3,TRBD2,TRBJ2-5,few,TGCGCCAGCAGCCAAGGCTTTAGCGGGGGAGAGACCCAGTACTTC,CASSQGFSGGETQYF
TRBV5-1,.,TRBJ1-2,.,TGCGCCAGCAGCTTCGACGGTTCTGGCTACACCTTC,CASSFDGSGYTF
TRBV28,.,TRBJ1-4,.,TGTGCCAGCAGTTCTACCAACAAAAATGAAAAACTGTTTTTT,CASSSTNKNEKLFF
TRBV29-1,.,TRBJ2-1,few,TGCAGCGTTGCGCGGGAAACGGGTCCTTACAATGAGCAGTTCTTC,CSVARETGPYNEQFF
TRBV29-1,.,TRBJ2-3,many,TGCAGCGTTGAAAGGGCGGGTCTCACAGATACGCAGTATTTT,CSVERAGLTDTQYF
TRBV12-3/TRBV12-4,.,TRBJ1-5,.,TGTGCCAGCAGTCTCCGTAGGAGTGTAGGCGGTCAGCCCCAGCATTTT,CASSLRRSVGGQPQHF
TRBV11-2,TRBD1,TRBJ2-7,few,TGTGCCAGCAGCTTTCGGACAGGGGGCGGCGAGCAGTACTTC,CASSFRTGGGEQYF
TRBV5-6,.,TRBJ1-2,few,TGTGCCAGCAGCTTGGTGGCCCATTGGGGCTATGGCTACACCTTC,CASSLVAHWGYGYTF
TRBV28,.,TRBJ2-7,.,TGTGCCAGCGGATGGGGATTAGTCTACGAGCAGTACTTC,CASGWGLVYEQYF
TRBV2,.,TRBJ2-1,few,TGTGCCACTCGGGGGGCTAGTTTCGGTGAGCAGTTCTTC,CATRGASFGEQFF
TRBV7-3,.,TRBJ2-1,.,TGTGCCAGCAGCCAGGGGGGGGCGGGGGCCTCCTACAATGAGCAGTTCTTC,CASSQGGAGASYNEQFF
TRBV10-3,.,TRBJ2-1,.,TGTGCCATCAGTGAGGTGCCAGGGGTGTTAAACAATGAGCAGTTCTTC,CAISEVPGVLNNEQFF
TRBV7-9,TRBD2,TRBJ2-4,.,TGTGCCAGCAGCGTTCCTGAAGCGGGAGCTCGGGCGATAGCCAAAAACATTCAGTACTTC,CASSVPEAGARAIAKNIQYF
TRBV4-1,.,TRBJ1-3,few,TGCGCCAGCAGCCAATTTCTGAGGACCAGCTCTGGAAACACCATATATTTT,CASSQFLRTSSGNTIYF
TRBV27,TRBD2,TRBJ2-5,.,TGTGCCAGCAGTTTACCGGGACTAGCGGGTGTAGAAGAGACCCAGTACTTC,CASSLPGLAGVEETQYF
TRBV29-1,.,TRBJ2-5,.,TGCAGCGCTAAGGACGGACACCAAGAGACCCAGTACTTC,CSAKDGHQETQYF
TRBV15,TRBD2,TRBJ2-3,.,TGTGCCACCAGCAGAGGGACTAGCGGGTCCATCACAGATACGCAGTATTTT,CATSRGTSGSITDTQYF
TRBV20-1,.,TRBJ1-1,.,TGCAGTGCCCGAGGGGGGCAGGTCACTGAAGCTTTCTTT,CSARGGQVTEAFF
TRBV28,.,TRBJ2-2,.,TGTGCCAGCCGCCTACGCAGGCCCGGGGAGCTGTTTTTT,CASRLRRPGELFF
TRBV6-6,.,TRBJ1-5,.,TGTGCCAGCAGGGTGGACAGCCTCAATCAGCCCCAGCATTTT,CASRVDSLNQPQHF
TRBV12-3/TRBV12-4,.,TRBJ1-6,few,TGTGCCAGCAGTTTTGACTATCGCTCACCCCTCCACTTT,CASSFDYRSPLHF
TRBV4-2,TRBD1,TRBJ1-1,.,TGTGCCAGCAGCCGATCACAGGGGGCCGAATACACTGAAGCTTTCTTT,CASSRSQGAEYTEAFF
TRBV4-1,.,TRBJ1-4,.,TGCGCCAGCAGCCACGATTCAGGCGACAGAACTAATGAAAAACTGTTTTTT,CASSHDSGDRTNEKLFF
TRBV28,.,TRBJ2-5,few,TGTGCCAGCAGCAAATTTCGGGGGCGCGGAGAGACCCAGTACTTC,CASSKFRGRGETQYF
TRBV12-3/TRBV12-4,TRBD1,TRBJ2-5,few,TGTGCCTGCAGTCCGGGACAGACCCAAGAGACCCAGTACTTC,CACSPGQTQETQYF
TRBV29-1,TRBD1,TRBJ1-4,.,TGCAGCGTCCGGACAGGGCCCACTAATGAAAAACTGTTTTTT,CSVRTGPTNEKLFF
TRBV4-3,TRBD1,TRBJ1-2,few,TGCGCCAGCAGCCAAGAAGGGTACAGGGGAGATGGCTACACCTTC,CASSQEGYRGDGYTF
TRBV28,.,TRBJ2-5,few,TGTGCGGTCGGGACGGGCCAAGAGACCCAGTACTTC,CAVGTGQETQYF
TRBV27,TRBD2,TRBJ2-5,few,TGTGCCAGCAGTTTATCTCCTAGCGGGGGGCCCGCGCCCAAAGAGACCCAGTACTTC,CASSLSPSGGPAPKETQYF
TRBV2,.,TRBJ2-1,many,TGTGCCAGCAGCCACAATGAGCAGTTCTTC,CASSHNEQFF
TRBV27,.,TRBJ2-2,few,TGTGCCAGCAGTTATCAGGGCAGCACCGGGGAGCTGTTTTTT,CASSYQGSTGELFF
TRBV3-1,.,TRBJ1-5,few,TGTGCCAGCAGCCCCGGGGCAGGGAGTCAGCCCCAGCATTTT,CASSPGAGSQPQHF
TRBV7-9,.,TRBJ2-1,few,TGTGCCAGCAGCAACCGGGACCGCCCCAATGAGCAGTTCTTC,CASSNRDRPNEQFF
TRBV20-1,.,TRBJ2-7,.,TGCAGTGCTAGAGCTACAAAGAACTACGAGCAGTACTTC,CSARATKNYEQYF
TRBV29-1,TRBD1,TRBJ2-3,.,TGCAGCGTTCTTTGGACAGGGTCAGATACGCAGTATTTT,CSVLWTGSDTQYF
TRBV29-1,.,TRBJ2-3,few,TGCAGCGTTGAACAGGGGACTCCAGATACGCAGTATTTT,CSVEQGTPDTQYF
TRBV9,TRBD1,TRBJ2-3,.,TGTGCCAGCAACGAGGGACAGGGCCTTTATACGCAGTATTTT,CASNEGQGLYTQYF
TRBV7-2,.,TRBJ1-1,few,TGTGCCAGCAGCTTAGCGCTTTCGGGAGGGGCTTTCTTT,CASSLALSGGAFF